One sample yielded the 17 T cell receptor beta chains listed below, sequenced in a study of blood T cell repertoires in COVID-19. This table comes from immunoSEQ multiplex PCR, and its TCRdb copy is limited to in-frame clones, with some not included. Seen here are 150,000 to 200,000 clones, 75% to 90% observed once, and the top ten hold approximately 6.5%. The sequenced sample consisted of peripheral blood. These receptors were collected from a woman aged 40 to 50 with acute or convalescent COVID-19.

This clone is a singleton in its sample. The chain links TRBV6-6 to TRBJ1-2; D gene ambiguous. This CDR3 region has 15 residues. Between the trimmed V and J ends, which lost 5 bases and 2 bases, there was a span of 15 bases. Looked up from germline, CDR1 is MNHNY and CDR2 is SVGAGI (reference sequence). CDR3 sequence reads: CASSPIPPENYGYTF. The DNA of the CDR3 is TGTGCCAGCAGTCCCATCCCTCCCGAGAACTATGGCTACACCTTC.

The J gene is TRBJ1-2, the V gene TRBV5-1, with 10 bases aligning to TRBD1. Germline V CDR1 and CDR2: SGHRS, YFSETQ. This CDR3 contains 15 residues. V dropped 0 bases and J dropped 4; count of bases not matched to a gene: 3. The CDR3 nucleotides are TGCGCCAGCAGCTTGGCCCGGGACAGGGGCTATGGCTACACCTTC. Its translation is CASSLARDRGYGYTF.

The CDR3 reads CASSPGGGAYNEQFF. In DNA, the CDR3 is TGTGCCAGCAGTCCTGGCGGGGGGGCTTACAATGAGCAGTTCTTC. The chain combines TRBV6-5 with TRBJ2-1; 9 nucleotides line up with TRBD2. The CDR3 is 15 residues long. CDR1 MNHEY and CDR2 SVGAGI come from the germline V gene. V was clipped by 5 bases and J by 4 bases; unmatched bases: 6.

This clone was observed a single time. J is TRBJ1-2 and V is TRBV7-9; 7 nucleotides agree with TRBD1. V dropped 8 bases and J dropped 6; count of bases not matched to a gene: 6. Germline assignment: CDR1 SEHNR and CDR2 FQNEAQ (reference sequence). This CDR3 contains 12 residues. DNA of the CDR3: TGTGCCAGCGGCGCAGGGGGAGATGGCTACACCTTC. Its translation: CASGAGGDGYTF.

The CDR3 spells CASSGKGNSPLHF. The CDR3 coding sequence is TGTGCCAGCAGCGGAAAGGGGAATTCACCCCTCCACTTT. V is TRBV12-3 or TRBV12-4 and J is TRBJ1-6, with D perhaps matching TRBD1 (5 bases). With 6 bases removed from V and 7 bases from J, the gap between germline ends came to 10 bases. The CDR3 loop spans 13 amino acids.

This clone is a singleton in its sample. The V and J genes are TRBV9 and TRBJ1-2, with 7 bases that match TRBD1. Per germline, CDR1 SGDLS and CDR2 YYNGEE. V lost 0 bases, J lost 2 bases, and 7 bases stayed unmatched. This CDR3 has 16 residues. This CDR3 is CASSVDHRGSNYGYTF. Here the CDR3 DNA reads TGTGCCAGCAGCGTAGACCACAGGGGTTCGAACTATGGCTACACCTTC.

This clone has only one observation. This CDR3 is CASSLRGWQNPGNTIYF. DNA of the CDR3: TGTGCCAGCAGTTTAAGGGGGTGGCAGAACCCTGGAAACACCATATATTTT. The chain combines TRBV27 with TRBJ1-3, with D perhaps matching TRBD1 (6 bases). CDR1 is MNHEY and CDR2 is SMNVEV in the germline V gene (reference sequence). This CDR3 spans 17 amino acids. With 2 bases removed from V and 2 bases from J, the gap between germline ends came to 16 bases.

J is TRBJ2-1 and V is TRBV27; TRBD2 matches at 7 bases. V shed 5 bases, J shed 6 bases, and the junction held 7 bases outside the gene matches. There are 14 residues in the CDR3. The germline CDR1 and CDR2 sequences are MNHEY and SMNVEV (reference sequence). In DNA form, the CDR3 reads TGTGCCAGCAGTCTCCGGGACTACTTCAATGAGCAGTTCTTC. Encoded protein: CASSLRDYFNEQFF.

V is TRBV6-5 and J is TRBJ1-2; D is unresolved. Per germline, CDR1 MNHEY and CDR2 SVGAGI. Trimming left V 0 bases short and J 4 bases short, with 12 bases between. There are 15 residues in the CDR3. This CDR3 reads CASSYSNFGSYGYTF. The DNA of the CDR3 is TGTGCCAGCAGTTACTCGAACTTTGGGAGCTATGGCTACACCTTC.

This rearrangement joins TRBV6-5 to TRBJ2-7; possibly TRBD1 for D (6 bases). Trimming took off 5 bases at V and 0 bases at J, with 14 bases between the two ends. CDR1 and CDR2 (germline): MNHEY, SVGAGI. This CDR3 contains 15 residues. The CDR3 spells CASSRKQGSSYEQYF. The CDR3 bases are TGTGCCAGCAGTCGTAAACAGGGCAGCTCCTACGAGCAGTACTTC.

The V call is TRBV5-1, the J call TRBJ1-5; 7 bases are a match to TRBD1. The CDR3 has 13 residues. V lost 0 bases to trimming and J lost 12 bases; unmatched junction nucleotides: 6. Germline V gives CDR1 SGHRS, CDR2 YFSETQ. CDR3 sequence reads: CASSLGQGDNQHF. In DNA form, the CDR3 reads TGCGCCAGCAGCTTGGGTCAGGGGGACAACCAGCATTTT.

V gene TRBV30 combines with J gene TRBJ1-2, with a weak D call TRBD1 (5 bases). The germline CDR1 and CDR2 sequences are GTSNPN and SVGIG (reference sequence). This CDR3 contains 15 residues. V lost 6 bases and J 3 bases, leaving 20 bases between the germline ends. The CDR3 nucleotides read TGTGCCTGCCCACTGGGGCCCAGGGCGTACTATGGCTACACCTTC. Its protein is CACPLGPRAYYGYTF.

The genes are TRBV30 and TRBJ1-1, with D unclear. Trimming stripped 5 bases from V and 4 bases from J, with 14 bases between. This CDR3 is built from 13 residues. Per the germline V gene, CDR1 is GTSNPN and CDR2 is SVGIG (reference sequence). CDR3 in DNA: TGTGCCTGGGACGACAAGAGGGTCACTGAAGCTTTCTTT. Translated: CAWDDKRVTEAFF.

The chain combines TRBV5-1 with TRBJ2-7; 11 nucleotides agree with TRBD2. Germline V gene data show CDR1 as SGHRS and CDR2 as YFSETQ. The J segment lost 5 bases and the V segment lost 0 bases, leaving 13 bases of the junction unmatched. This CDR3 has 18 amino acids. The CDR3 DNA is TGCGCCAGCAGCTTGGGTATAATCACTAGCGGGAGATGGCACGAGCAGTACTTC. It codes for CASSLGIITSGRWHEQYF.

The chain joins TRBV27 to TRBJ2-3; the match to TRBD2 covers 13 bases. Germline V gene lookup returns CDR1 MNHEY and CDR2 SMNVEV (reference sequence). There are 15 residues in the CDR3. V shed 5 bases and J 5 bases; nucleotides not matched to a gene: 4. CDR3 in amino acids: CASSKLAGGRDTQYF. The CDR3 bases are TGTGCCAGCAGTAAACTAGCGGGAGGGAGAGATACGCAGTATTTT.

This chain links TRBV12-5 with TRBJ2-7; 12 nucleotides align to TRBD2. The CDR3 runs 17 residues. Looked up from germline, CDR1 is LGHNT and CDR2 is FRNRAP. V gave up 1 base and J gave up 6 bases; unmatched junction bases: 10. CDR3 amino acids: CASGLARLAGAVGEQYF. CDR3 bases: TGTGCTAGTGGTTTGGCTCGACTAGCGGGAGCTGTGGGCGAGCAGTACTTC.

The chain employs TRBV27 and TRBJ2-5; 8 bases line up with TRBD2. V trimming: 10 bases; J trimming: 4 bases; junction bases outside the gene matches: 8. This CDR3 spans 13 amino acids. Germline loops: CDR1 MNHEY, CDR2 SMNVEV (reference sequence). This CDR3 reads CATLPAGGETQYF. The CDR3 bases are TGTGCCACCCTACCTGCGGGGGGAGAGACCCAGTACTTC.